This TCR beta chain comes out of a study of T cell responses to AZD1222 COVID-19 vaccine. Germline lookup yields CDR1 LGHDT and CDR2 YNNKEL (reference sequence). Trimming shortened V by 4 bases and J by 1 base, and 7 bases separated the two germline ends. The CDR3 sequence is 13 residues long. Study results and limitations: Donors in the cohort were predominantly white British and more often female, and clonal diversity was possibly underestimated. Scientists sampled the repertoires only once the peak T cell response had passed.

TCRdb's copy holds only in-frame clones and misses some; the assay was immunoSEQ multiplex PCR. The table lists fewer than 120,000 clones, 92% of them singletons. Notes on this clone: Its antigen is not known.

The clonotype was recovered from an adult in good health. The input for sequencing was peripheral blood, taken on day 0 of AZD1222 vaccination. The rearrangement joins TRBV3-1 (or the pseudogene TRBV3-2) to TRBJ1-1, with unresolved D. The CDR3 DNA reads TGTGCCAGCAGCCCTATATCGAACACTGAAGCTTTCTTT. It encodes CASSPISNTEAFF.